Listed here are 19 T cell receptor beta chains from one sample, sequenced in a study of shared clonotypes between healthy human individuals (dated by TCRdb to 2018 to 2020). The library was produced with the immunoSEQ multiplex PCR assay. What TCRdb holds here is the immuneACCESS table cut down to in-frame rearrangements. Part of the clones is not present; checked against another copy, under half of the missing clones reflect an unresolved V gene, and the others are unexplained. This sample lists 950,000 to 1,300,000 clones; about 75% were detected once. The ten largest make up roughly 1.5% of the sample. Input material: memory CD4+ T cells sorted from blood. Taken with the paper, the label for cell subset or site translates to: CD45RA-negative fraction. Receptors originate from a man younger than 35 in good health.

This rearrangement joins TRBV5-4 to TRBJ2-7; the match to TRBD2 covers 8 bases. The junction had 4 bases not matched to a gene; V was cut back by 2 bases and J by 0 bases. CDR3 size: 15 residues. Germline CDR1 SGHNT, CDR2 YYREEE (reference sequence). The CDR3 nucleotides are TGTGCCAGCAGCTTCCCCAGCGGGAGCTCCTACGAGCAGTACTTC. Amino acid sequence: CASSFPSGSSYEQYF.

V gene TRBV21-1 combines with J gene TRBJ1-1. TRBV21-1 counts as a pseudogene. CDR3 size: 15 residues. The CDR3 DNA sequence: TGTGCCAGCAGCAGGAAGGGCGAACGGAACACTGAAGCTTTCTTT. Translation gives CASSRKGERNTEAFF.

This chain joins TRBV30 and TRBJ2-3; 7 bases match TRBD1. The CDR3 totals 15 residues. V dropped 3 bases and J dropped 2; count of bases not matched to a gene: 8. CDR1 and CDR2 (germline): GTSNPN, SVGIG (reference sequence). DNA for the CDR3: TGTGCCTGGAGATCGGGACAGCGATACACAGATACGCAGTATTTT. Residues: CAWRSGQRYTDTQYF.

The chain is built from TRBV7-8 and TRBJ2-3; 11 nucleotides align to TRBD2. The ends lost 1 base at V and 3 bases at J; junction bases unmatched: 9. CDR1 is SGHVS and CDR2 is FQNEAQ in the germline V gene. CDR3 length: 18 amino acids. The CDR3 region is CASSLVVRLAGITDTQYF. CDR3 nucleotides: TGTGCCAGCAGCTTAGTCGTCCGACTAGCGGGAATAACAGATACGCAGTATTTT.

The chain links TRBV30 to TRBJ2-7, with TRBD2 matching over 9 bases. Trimming cost V 0 bases and J 0 bases; bases outside gene matches: 6. The CDR3 extends over 16 amino acids. Per germline, CDR1 GTSNPN and CDR2 SVGIG (reference sequence). This chain's CDR3 is CAWSVQGTSSSYEQYF. The CDR3 region has the DNA TGTGCCTGGAGTGTACAAGGGACTAGCAGCTCCTACGAGCAGTACTTC.

The chain links TRBV6-5 to TRBJ1-6; 7 nucleotides agree with TRBD1. Germline assignment: CDR1 MNHEY and CDR2 SVGAGI. V dropped 6 bases and J dropped 5; count of bases not matched to a gene: 7. The CDR3 has 15 residues. CDR3 loop: CASRPDRVNNSPLHF. The CDR3 nucleotides are TGTGCCAGCAGACCCGACAGGGTCAATAATTCACCCCTCCACTTT.

The rearrangement uses TRBV10-3 and TRBJ1-6; D is possibly TRBD1 (5 bases). Germline lookup yields CDR1 ENHRY and CDR2 SYGVKD. The ends were cut back, 4 bases at V and 1 base at J, with 26 bases in the middle. The CDR3 length is 21 residues. CDR3 loop: CAISGLPGGSLLQSYNSPLHF. The CDR3 nucleotides are TGTGCCATCAGTGGCCTCCCGGGGGGTAGCCTCCTTCAGTCCTATAATTCACCCCTCCACTTT.

The V call is TRBV2, the J call TRBJ2-7; D tentatively fits TRBD1 or TRBD2 (5 bases each). V lost 7 bases, J lost 1 base, and 14 bases lay in between. Per the germline V gene, CDR1 is SNHLY and CDR2 is FYNNEI. The CDR3 totals 14 residues. CDR3 coding DNA: TGTGCCAGCACCGAGGGATGGGGGTCCTACGAGCAGTACTTC. Translated: CASTEGWGSYEQYF.

J is TRBJ1-1 and V is TRBV30, with 9 nucleotides matching TRBD1. The CDR3 spans 17 residues. The J segment lost 0 bases and the V segment lost 2 bases, leaving 10 bases of the junction unmatched. Germline-derived CDR1 and CDR2 are GTSNPN and SVGIG (reference sequence). The DNA of the CDR3 is TGTGCCTGGAGTATAGGGGGACAGGGTTCCCTGAACACTGAAGCTTTCTTT. Protein sequence: CAWSIGGQGSLNTEAFF. Full variable domain (outside the CDR3, taken from reference TRBV30 and TRBJ1-1): SQTIHQWPATLVQPVGSPLSLECTVEGTSNPNLYWYRQAAGRGLQLLFYSVGIGQISSEVPQNLSASRPQDRQFILSSKKLLLSDSGFYLCAWSIGGQGSLNTEAFFGQGTRLTVV.

The chain joins TRBV5-6 to TRBJ2-7; a possible D gene is TRBD1 (6 bases). The V and J ends lost 4 bases and 7 bases respectively, with 15 bases between them. There are 13 residues in the CDR3. Germline CDR1 and CDR2: SGHDT and YYEEEE. CDR3: CASSARGAREQYF. The CDR3 DNA reads TGTGCCAGCAGCGCCAGGGGAGCACGGGAGCAGTACTTC.

This clone occurred once. The V gene is TRBV15, the J gene TRBJ1-2; TRBD1 agrees at 8 bases. The CDR3 is 13 amino acids. After removal of 4 bases from V and 7 bases from J, the junction contained 5 bases not matched to a gene. The germline V gene encodes CDR1 LNHNV and CDR2 YYDKDF (reference sequence). CDR3 region: CATSILQGGGYTF. Here the CDR3 DNA reads TGTGCCACCAGCATTTTACAGGGGGGTGGCTACACCTTC.

The chain links TRBV6-1 to TRBJ1-2; D is uncertain. V lost 6 bases to trimming and J lost 1 base, with 15 bases between them. The CDR3 has 15 residues. CDR1 MNHNS and CDR2 SASEGT come from the germline V gene. The CDR3 loop reads CASSPSWTGNYGYTF. Written as DNA, the CDR3 is TGTGCCAGCAGCCCATCCTGGACCGGTAACTATGGCTACACCTTC.

The V call is TRBV5-1, the J call TRBJ2-7, with D possibly matching TRBD2 (5 bases). Germline V gene data show CDR1 as SGHRS and CDR2 as YFSETQ. Trimming removed 3 bases from V and 7 bases from J, with 11 bases in between. The CDR3 is 12 amino acids. The CDR3 here is CASSSAPGEQYF. The CDR3 DNA reads TGCGCCAGCAGCTCCGCCCCGGGGGAGCAGTACTTC.

The chain joins TRBV10-2 to TRBJ2-2, with a weak D call TRBD1 (6 bases). Between the trimmed V and J ends, which lost 5 bases and 0 bases, there was a span of 10 bases. The CDR3 is made up of 15 amino acids. Germline V gene lookup returns CDR1 WSHSY and CDR2 SAAADI. The CDR3 here is CASSLGQSNTGELFF. In DNA form, the CDR3 reads TGCGCCAGCAGTTTAGGACAGTCGAACACCGGGGAGCTGTTTTTT.

This clone showed up just a few times. The chain uses TRBV5-4 and TRBJ1-1, with a possible D match to TRBD1 (6 bases). V lost 0 bases and J 7 bases, leaving 16 bases between the germline ends. The CDR3 extends over 15 amino acids. CDR1 is SGHNT and CDR2 is YYREEE in the germline V gene (reference sequence). DNA of the CDR3: TGTGCCAGCAGCTTGGACCAGGGGCGCAGGATTGAAGCTTTCTTT. Amino acids: CASSLDQGRRIEAFF.

Notes on this clone: The sample carries other DNA sequences with the same CDR3. The CDR3 protein is CASSGTTGGSGNTIYF. The DNA for the CDR3 is TGTGCCAGCAGCGGGACCACAGGGGGCTCGGGAAACACCATATATTTT. This chain links TRBV9 with TRBJ1-3; 9 bases align to TRBD1. Germline CDR1 and CDR2: SGDLS and YYNGEE. The CDR3 loop spans 16 amino acids. J was trimmed by 4 bases and V by 3 bases; bases with no gene match: 8. Complete variable domain (other parts from reference TRBV9 and TRBJ1-3): DSGVTQTPKHLITATGQRVTLRCSPRSGDLSVYWYQQSLDQGLQFLIQYYNGEERAKGNILERFSAQQFPDLHSELNLSSLELGDSALYFCASSGTTGGSGNTIYFGEGSWLTVV.

This CDR3 reads CATRQGATDTQYF. As DNA, the CDR3 is TGTGCCACCCGACAGGGTGCCACAGATACGCAGTATTTT. The chain has TRBV10-3 and TRBJ2-3; TRBD1 agrees at 7 bases. The germline V gene encodes CDR1 ENHRY and CDR2 SYGVKD. The CDR3 loop spans 13 amino acids. V shed 10 bases, J shed 2 bases, and the junction held 6 bases outside the gene matches.

The chain couples TRBV7-9 to TRBJ2-2; TRBD2 matches 9 bases. The CDR3 consists of 16 residues. Germline CDR1 SEHNR, CDR2 FQNEAQ (reference sequence). J lost 7 bases, V lost 0 bases, and 6 bases had no gene match. For the CDR3, the DNA is TGTGCCAGCAGCTTAGCTAGCGGGAGAGGAATCGGGGAGCTGTTTTTT. Translated: CASSLASGRGIGELFF.

J is TRBJ2-3 and V is TRBV5-1; a weak D match, TRBD2 (5 bases). The V end lost 4 bases, the J end lost 2 bases, and 14 bases lay between the germline ends. There are 15 residues in the CDR3. Germline V gene sequence: CDR1 SGHRS, CDR2 YFSETQ. The CDR3 bases are TGCGCCAGCAGCGTTGTGGGGAGCAACACAGATACGCAGTATTTT. It is translated as CASSVVGSNTDTQYF. Based on the CDR3 plus reference TRBV5-1 and TRBJ2-3, the full variable domain is KAGVTQTPRYLIKTRGQQVTLSCSPISGHRSVSWYQQTPGQGLQFLFEYFSETQRNKGNFPGRFSGRQFSNSRSEMNVSTLELGDSALYLCASSVVGSNTDTQYFGPGTRLTVL.